Below, 22 T cell receptor beta chains from the same sample are listed, as sequenced in a study of tumor-infiltrating lymphocytes in primary liver carcinoma. Co-extraction yielded RNA and DNA from 20-30 mg of unsorted bulk tissue. The template, around 520 ng total RNA, yielded TCR beta cDNA made with a constant-region primer. Construction of TCR beta libraries relied on three successive nested multiplex PCR rounds employing slightly modified ARM-PCR. Running 9 to 11 cycles apiece, the first two PCR rounds relied on TRBV1-TRBV30 forward primers together with a C-beta reverse primer. Using its own MiXCR run on the multiplex PCR reads, TCRdb lists one record per CDR3 protein. The top ten clones hold roughly two fifths of a sample with tens of thousands of distinct CDR3 sequences, roughly three quarters of them seen once. The sequencing input was liver tumor tissue from sampling region 1. The subset is: tumor region T1, superior pole. All receptors come from a man aged 35 to 55 with primary liver carcinoma and hepatitis B virus infection.

There are a few counts of this clonotype. The chain employs TRBV28 and TRBJ2-1, with 8 bases matching TRBD2. Per the germline V gene, CDR1 is MDHEN and CDR2 is SYDVKM. The CDR3 extends over 13 amino acids. The trim removed 7 bases at V and 9 bases at J, leaving 8 bases unmatched. The CDR3 DNA sequence: TGTGCCAGCATTTGGGACACTAGCGGTGAGCAGTTCTTC. Its protein is CASIWDTSGEQFF. The variable domain in full, with the rest retrieved from reference TRBV28 and TRBJ2-1, is DVKVTQSSRYLVKRTGEKVFLECVQDMDHENMFWYRQDPGLGLRLIYFSYDVKMKEKGDIPEGYSVSREKKERFSLILESASTNQTSMYLCASIWDTSGEQFFGPGTRLTVL.

With respect to this clonotype: One junction end disagrees with the germline gene, perhaps due to a read error. J is TRBJ2-2 and V is TRBV6-6; 13 bases align to TRBD2. Germline loops: CDR1 MNHNY, CDR2 SVGAGI (reference sequence). The CDR3 sequence is 20 residues long. CDR3 sequence (DNA): TGTGCTAGCACTCCGCTCATGGGACTAGCGGGGCCAACGAACACCGGGGAGCTGTTTTTT. Amino acids: CASTPLMGLAGPTNTGELFF.

Of note for this clonotype: This may stem from a read error, because a much larger clone lies one nucleotide away. The gene calls are TRBV12-3 or TRBV12-4 and TRBJ1-2; TRBD1 agrees at 8 bases. CDR3 length: 14 amino acids. The CDR3 loop reads CVSSLLQGAHGYTF. CDR3 nucleotide sequence: TGTGTCAGCAGTTTATTGCAGGGGGCGCACGGCTACACCTTC.

By frequency in the sample, this clonotype is medium-sized. The genes are TRBV4-2 and TRBJ2-3; 7 nucleotides agree with TRBD2. The CDR3 has 17 amino acids. V trimming: 0 bases; J trimming: 0 bases; junction bases outside the gene matches: 6. Germline V gene lookup returns CDR1 LGHNA and CDR2 YNFKEQ. Here the CDR3 DNA reads TGTGCCAGCAGCCAAGACGTCCTAGCGGAGAGCACAGATACGCAGTATTTT. This sequence encodes CASSQDVLAESTDTQYF.

A note on this clonotype: Germline is not matched at one junction end, which may reflect a read error. This chain joins TRBV6-6 and TRBJ2-7, with D perhaps assigned TRBD1 or TRBD2 (5 bases each). The germline V gene has CDR1 MNHNY and CDR2 SVGAGI (reference sequence). This CDR3 has 15 residues. The CDR3 loop is CASSYSRDGAYEQYF. For the CDR3, the DNA is TGTGCCAGCAGTTACTCACGGGATGGGGCCTACGAGCAGTATTTC.

The chain recombines TRBV12-3 or TRBV12-4 with TRBJ2-6, with D hard to call. V shed 11 bases and J shed 0 bases, with 14 bases lying between them. This CDR3 comprises 15 residues. The CDR3, as DNA: TGTGCCGGAAGTGTTTGGCCCTCTGGGGCCAACGTCCTGACTTTC. Its protein product is CAGSVWPSGANVLTF.

A remark on this clonotype: One end of the junction does not line up with germline, which may come from a read error. The chain carries TRBV5-8 and TRBJ2-1; D uncertain. The length of the CDR3 is 15 residues. CDR1 and CDR2 (germline): SGHTS, YDEGEE. The CDR3 region is CVSNLLGVVYNEQFF. CDR3 nucleotides: TGTGTCAGCAACCTGTTGGGTGTAGTATACAATGAGCAGTTCTTC. Full variable domain (remainder filled in from reference TRBV5-8 and TRBJ2-1): EAGVTQSPTHLIKTRGQQATLRCSPISGHTSVYWYQQALGLGLQFLLWYDEGEERNRGNFPPRFSGRQFPNYSSELNVNALELEDSALYLCVSNLLGVVYNEQFFGPGTRLTVL.

As to this clonotype: Its ends do not fully match the called genes, so a read error is possible. The rearrangement uses TRBV30 and TRBJ2-7; D ambiguous. The CDR3 contains 15 residues. Germline V lookup: CDR1 GTSNPN, CDR2 SVGIG (reference sequence). CDR3 bases: TGTGCCTGGAGTGTCGGCAGGAGCTCGGTCTACGAGCAGTATTTC. It specifies CAWSVGRSSVYEQYF.

This clonotype was seen only a few times. The V call is TRBV29-1, the J call TRBJ2-1, with 9 bases aligning to TRBD1. This CDR3 spans 14 amino acids. Per germline, CDR1 SQVTM and CDR2 ANQGSEA. In DNA, the CDR3 is TGCAACGGGATCGGACAGGGGACCTACGGTGAGCAGTTCTTC. This sequence encodes CNGIGQGTYGEQFF.

The chain recombines TRBV20-1 with TRBJ1-1, with TRBD1 identical over 7 bases. The CDR3 contains 14 residues. Trimming at V came to 1 base and at J to 1 base, leaving 3 bases not matched to a gene. Germline V gives CDR1 DFQATT, CDR2 SNEGSKA (reference sequence). The DNA of the CDR3 is TGCAGTGCTAGAGGCCGGACAGGGAACACTGAAGCTTTCTTT. The encoded protein is CSARGRTGNTEAFF.

Points on this clonotype: An end of the junction does not agree with germline; a read error may underlie this. V and J are TRBV13 and TRBJ2-7; 7 bases are a match to TRBD2. Germline CDR1 is PRHDT and CDR2 is FYEKMQ (reference sequence). This CDR3 comprises 16 residues. The CDR3 reads CASSQRTSQRSYEQCF. The DNA of the CDR3 is TGTGCCAGCAGCCAGCGGACTAGTCAGAGGTCCTACGAGCAATGCTTC.

This clonotype was seen repeatedly, ten times or more. The J gene is TRBJ2-3, the V gene TRBV25-1, with 9 positions matching TRBD1. Trimming took 1 base from V and 2 from J; bases not matched to a gene: 4. The CDR3 spans 16 residues. Looked up from germline, CDR1 is MGHDK and CDR2 is SYGVNS. The CDR3 protein is CASSEFWDRDTDTQYF. The DNA of the CDR3 is TGTGCCAGCAGTGAATTCTGGGACAGGGACACAGATACGCAGTATTTT.

This chain connects TRBV11-2 to TRBJ2-4; 14 nucleotides align to TRBD2. The CDR3 is made up of 19 amino acids. Germline loops: CDR1 SGHAT, CDR2 FQNNGV. V dropped 7 bases and J dropped 3; count of bases not matched to a gene: 14. The CDR3 nucleotides are TGTGCCAGCAATCCTCGACTAGCGGGAGGGCCTCGGATCAAAAACATTCAGTACTTC. Its translation: CASNPRLAGGPRIKNIQYF.

Of note for this clonotype: Mismatch with germline at one junction end may stem from a read error. This rearrangement joins TRBV4-3 to TRBJ2-7; a possible D gene is TRBD2 (6 bases). Germline CDR1 LGHNA, CDR2 YSLEER. The CDR3 consists of 15 residues. The CDR3 sequence: CASSQVRETPCEQYF. For the CDR3, the DNA is TGCGCCAGTAGCCAAGTTCGGGAGACTCCCTGCGAGCAGTACTTC.

Comments on this clonotype: An end of the junction differs from the germline gene, which may be a read error. J is TRBJ2-1 and V is TRBV11-3, with TRBD2 matching over 10 bases. Germline loops: CDR1 SGHNT, CDR2 YENEEA. This CDR3 region has 18 residues. CDR3 in DNA: TGTGCCAGAAGCTTACACCCCCCCATGACTAGCGGGTTCAATGAGCAGTTCTTC. Residues: CARSLHPPMTSGFNEQFF.

In the case of this clonotype: This likely comes from a read error, as the CDR3 has no conserved phenylalanine or tryptophan at its end. The genes are TRBV11-2 and TRBJ2-5; TRBD2 might be the D (5 bases). The CDR3 consists of 18 residues. Germline V gives CDR1 SGHAT, CDR2 FQNNGV. CDR3 bases: TGTGCCAGCGGCTTAGCGAGGCTAGCCCTGGGAAAAGAAGAGACCCAGTACCTC. Translating it yields CASGLARLALGKEETQYL.

A remark on this clonotype: At one end the junction does not follow the germline gene, possibly because of a read error. J is TRBJ2-2 and V is TRBV19; the D call may be TRBD1 or TRBD2 (5 bases each). There are 13 residues in the CDR3. The V gene's germline CDR1 is LNHDA and CDR2 SQIVND (reference sequence). The CDR3 reads CASSTSPGSGELF. DNA of the CDR3: TGTGCCAGTAGTACTTCTCCAGGGTCCGGGGAGCTGTTT.

Regarding this clonotype: One base away lies a much larger clone, so this may be a sequencing read error. V gene TRBV6-4 combines with J gene TRBJ2-1; 11 bases agree with TRBD2. Germline V gene lookup returns CDR1 MRHNA and CDR2 SNTAGT. Trimming cost V 5 bases and J 7 bases; bases outside gene matches: 10. The CDR3 has 16 amino acids. CDR3 sequence reads: CASSMTGTSGGNEQFF. DNA of the CDR3: TGTGCCAGCAGTATGACCGGGACTAGCGGAGGGAATGAGCAGTTCTTC.

Of note for this clonotype: A clone one base away is much larger, so this may be a read error. The chain links TRBV20-1 to TRBJ1-1; maybe TRBD1 (6 bases). Germline lookup yields CDR1 DFQATT and CDR2 SNEGSKA (reference sequence). This CDR3 region has 14 residues. CDR3 loop: CSGTRGGLVTEALF. The CDR3 DNA follows: TGCAGTGGCACGAGAGGGGGTCTGGTCACTGAAGCTCTCTTT.

A remark on this clonotype: The CDR3 carries no conserved terminal phenylalanine or tryptophan, so it likely arises from a read error. The DNA is omitted, as the CDR3 cannot be located on it reliably, and the CDR3 follows TCRdb's listing. This rearrangement joins TRBV6-2 or TRBV6-3 to TRBJ1-5. The CDR3 length equals 15 residues, ends included. Germline values: CDR1 MNHEY, CDR2 SVGEGT. CDR3 amino acids: CASNNRGGNDQPPHI.

This clonotype was counted only a few times. V usage is TRBV11-2 and J usage is TRBJ1-6, with D uncertain. The CDR3 spans 16 residues. The germline V gene has CDR1 SGHAT and CDR2 FQNNGV. This CDR3 is CVSSLDHSSQFRTLHF. CDR3 sequence (DNA): TGTGTCAGTAGCTTAGATCATAGCAGCCAATTCAGAACCCTCCACTTT.

Remarks on this clonotype: At one end the junction does not follow the germline gene, possibly because of a read error. This chain joins TRBV4-1 and TRBJ2-7, with 9 positions matching TRBD2. Germline V gene data show CDR1 as MGHRA and CDR2 as YSYEKL. This CDR3 is 16 amino acids long. CDR3 protein: CASSQSLAGQLYEQYF. In DNA form, the CDR3 reads TGTGCCAGCAGCCAATCCCTAGCGGGGCAACTTTACGAGCAGTACTTC.